Listed below are T cell receptor beta chains from one sample, sequenced in a study of cytomegalovirus exposure and HLA in healthy donors. Assay used: immunoSEQ multiplex PCR; TCRdb lists only in-frame clones, some missing. The clone table shows 150,000 to 200,000 clones, with the ten largest holding 1.3%. The sample comprised PBMCs. Receptor source: a woman aged 60-70 years in good health and CMV-seronegative. CDR3s include the opening cysteine and the closing phenylalanine or tryptophan. A D gene is named only where the DNA matches it firmly.

d_call: TRBD1
j_call: TRBJ2-6
v_call: TRBV18
cdr3_aa: CASSPPGQGGSGANVLTF
cdr3_nt: TGTGCCAGCTCACCACCGGGACAGGGTGGATCTGGGGCCAACGTCCTGACTTTC

d_call: .
j_call: TRBJ1-5
v_call: TRBV18
cdr3_aa: CASSLDRNQPQHF
cdr3_nt: TGTGCCAGCTCACTTGACAGGAATCAGCCCCAGCATTTT

d_call: .
j_call: TRBJ2-5
v_call: TRBV14
cdr3_aa: CASSHAGWKETQYF
cdr3_nt: TGTGCCAGCAGCCACGCGGGATGGAAAGAGACCCAGTACTTC

d_call: .
j_call: TRBJ2-1
v_call: TRBV7-8
cdr3_aa: CASSLDRSPRSGNNEQFF
cdr3_nt: TGTGCCAGCAGCTTAGATCGGTCCCCCCGGTCAGGTAACAATGAGCAGTTCTTC

d_call: TRBD1
j_call: TRBJ2-1
v_call: TRBV6-5
cdr3_aa: CASVPRTGYNEQFF
cdr3_nt: TGTGCCAGCGTTCCTAGGACAGGGTACAATGAGCAGTTCTTC

d_call: TRBD2
j_call: TRBJ2-1
v_call: TRBV6-5
cdr3_aa: CASSYSAGTYNEQFF
cdr3_nt: TGTGCCAGCAGTTACTCAGCGGGAACCTACAATGAGCAGTTCTTC

d_call: TRBD1
j_call: TRBJ1-1
v_call: TRBV6-6
cdr3_aa: CASSFRGPNEAFF
cdr3_nt: TGTGCCAGCAGTTTCAGGGGGCCTAATGAAGCTTTCTTT

d_call: .
j_call: TRBJ2-3
v_call: TRBV27
cdr3_aa: CASSLSRQTDTQYF
cdr3_nt: TGTGCCAGCAGTTTATCTAGACAGACAGATACGCAGTATTTT

d_call: TRBD1
j_call: TRBJ1-2
v_call: TRBV7-2
cdr3_aa: CASSLGRDSYGYTF
cdr3_nt: TGTGCCAGCAGCTTAGGACGGGACAGCTATGGCTACACCTTC

d_call: .
j_call: TRBJ2-3
v_call: TRBV28
cdr3_aa: CASSRQQGGTDTQYF
cdr3_nt: TGTGCCAGCAGCCGACAACAGGGCGGCACAGATACGCAGTATTTT

d_call: .
j_call: TRBJ1-4
v_call: TRBV12-5
cdr3_aa: CASGLLRGSEKLFF
cdr3_nt: TGTGCTAGTGGTTTGTTAAGGGGGAGCGAAAAACTGTTTTTT

d_call: .
j_call: TRBJ2-1
v_call: TRBV30
cdr3_aa: CAWSVLLLSGNEQFF
cdr3_nt: TGTGCCTGGAGTGTACTCCTCTTGTCGGGGAATGAGCAGTTCTTC

d_call: TRBD1
j_call: TRBJ2-3
v_call: TRBV19
cdr3_aa: CASTPLGRQGTDTQYF
cdr3_nt: TGTGCCAGTACCCCCTTAGGCCGACAGGGAACAGATACGCAGTATTTT

d_call: .
j_call: TRBJ1-5
v_call: TRBV10-3
cdr3_aa: CAISGGNQPQHF
cdr3_nt: TGTGCCATCAGTGGCGGAAATCAGCCCCAGCATTTT

d_call: .
j_call: TRBJ2-1
v_call: TRBV5-1
cdr3_aa: CASSPGSISYNEQFF
cdr3_nt: TGCGCCAGCAGCCCCGGGAGTATAAGTTACAATGAGCAGTTCTTC

d_call: TRBD2
j_call: TRBJ2-3
v_call: TRBV7-3
cdr3_aa: CASSLGLGRWDTQYF
cdr3_nt: TGTGCCAGCAGCCTGGGACTAGGCCGGTGGGATACGCAGTATTTT

d_call: .
j_call: TRBJ1-4
v_call: TRBV4-1
cdr3_aa: CASSQAKGATNEKLFF
cdr3_nt: TGCGCCAGCAGCCAAGCTAAGGGGGCAACTAATGAAAAACTGTTTTTT

d_call: .
j_call: TRBJ1-1
v_call: TRBV11-2
cdr3_aa: CASSLTGQYTEAFF
cdr3_nt: TGTGCCAGCAGCCTAACAGGGCAATACACTGAAGCTTTCTTT

d_call: TRBD2
j_call: TRBJ2-1
v_call: TRBV6-5
cdr3_aa: CASAQSGRAYNEQFF
cdr3_nt: TGTGCCAGCGCCCAGAGCGGGAGGGCCTACAATGAGCAGTTCTTC

d_call: .
j_call: TRBJ2-5
v_call: TRBV7-6
cdr3_aa: CASSLAFGTSSGTQYF
cdr3_nt: TGTGCCAGCAGCTTAGCTTTTGGGACATCATCAGGGACCCAGTACTTC

d_call: TRBD1
j_call: TRBJ2-5
v_call: TRBV29-1
cdr3_aa: CSADRGGETQYF
cdr3_nt: TGCAGCGCGGACAGGGGGGGAGAGACCCAGTACTTC

d_call: .
j_call: TRBJ1-1
v_call: TRBV19
cdr3_aa: CASSIPHETGEAFF
cdr3_nt: TGTGCCAGTAGTATCCCCCATGAGACAGGTGAAGCTTTCTTT

d_call: TRBD2
j_call: TRBJ2-3
v_call: TRBV2
cdr3_aa: CASSAGLRTTDTQYF
cdr3_nt: TGTGCCAGCAGCGCGGGACTACGCACCACAGATACGCAGTATTTT

d_call: .
j_call: TRBJ1-1
v_call: TRBV4-3
cdr3_aa: CASSQEPGLFGGAEAFF
cdr3_nt: TGCGCCAGCAGCCAAGAACCAGGCCTTTTTGGGGGGGCTGAAGCTTTCTTT

d_call: .
j_call: TRBJ2-6
v_call: TRBV4-1
cdr3_aa: CASSRLFSGANVLTF
cdr3_nt: TGCGCCAGCAGCCGACTCTTCTCTGGGGCCAACGTCCTGACTTTC

d_call: TRBD2
j_call: TRBJ2-1
v_call: TRBV19
cdr3_aa: CASSILAGASRNEQFF
cdr3_nt: TGTGCCAGTAGTATACTAGCGGGAGCTTCGCGAAATGAGCAGTTCTTC

d_call: .
j_call: TRBJ2-7
v_call: TRBV7-2
cdr3_aa: CASSLGRGTVYEQYF
cdr3_nt: TGTGCCAGCAGCTTAGGCCGCGGGACAGTCTACGAGCAGTACTTC

d_call: TRBD1
j_call: TRBJ1-4
v_call: TRBV2
cdr3_aa: CASRDRGEKLFF
cdr3_nt: TGTGCCAGCCGGGACAGGGGCGAAAAACTGTTTTTT

d_call: .
j_call: TRBJ1-1
v_call: TRBV5-6
cdr3_aa: CASSFRQGIRWAEAFF
cdr3_nt: TGTGCCAGCAGCTTTCGGCAGGGAATTCGGTGGGCTGAAGCTTTCTTT

d_call: TRBD1
j_call: TRBJ2-4
v_call: TRBV28
cdr3_aa: CASKDLWDRADF
cdr3_nt: TGTGCCAGCAAAGACCTATGGGACAGGGCCGACTTC

d_call: .
j_call: TRBJ2-7
v_call: TRBV10-3
cdr3_aa: CAISDRSYEQYF
cdr3_nt: TGTGCCATCAGTGATAGGAGCTACGAGCAGTACTTC

d_call: TRBD1
j_call: TRBJ1-2
v_call: TRBV2
cdr3_aa: CASREGAIIYGYTF
cdr3_nt: TGTGCCAGCAGGGAGGGGGCGATCATCTATGGCTACACCTTC

d_call: .
j_call: TRBJ1-1
v_call: TRBV7-8
cdr3_aa: CASSPQGLRTEAFF
cdr3_nt: TGTGCCAGCAGCCCCCAGGGGTTGCGCACTGAAGCTTTCTTT

d_call: .
j_call: TRBJ1-4
v_call: TRBV7-3
cdr3_aa: CASSSTAKRWREKLFF
cdr3_nt: TGTGCCAGCAGCTCGACCGCAAAACGATGGAGGGAAAAACTGTTTTTT

d_call: TRBD2
j_call: TRBJ2-5
v_call: TRBV7-2
cdr3_aa: CASEKTSGGAGQETQYF
cdr3_nt: TGTGCCAGCGAAAAGACTAGCGGGGGGGCTGGCCAAGAGACCCAGTACTTC

d_call: TRBD1
j_call: TRBJ1-5
v_call: TRBV2
cdr3_aa: CASRTGTGDQPQHF
cdr3_nt: TGTGCCAGCAGAACCGGGACAGGGGATCAGCCCCAGCATTTT

d_call: .
j_call: TRBJ1-1
v_call: TRBV7-2
cdr3_aa: CASSEHVNTEAFF
cdr3_nt: TGTGCCAGCAGCGAACATGTGAACACTGAAGCTTTCTTT

d_call: .
j_call: TRBJ2-2
v_call: TRBV9
cdr3_aa: CASSAFSAPNTGELFF
cdr3_nt: TGTGCCAGCAGCGCTTTCTCAGCGCCGAACACCGGGGAGCTGTTTTTT

d_call: TRBD1
j_call: TRBJ2-5
v_call: TRBV19
cdr3_aa: CASSPRGLETQYF
cdr3_nt: TGTGCCAGTAGTCCCAGGGGGCTGGAGACCCAGTACTTC

d_call: .
j_call: TRBJ2-6
v_call: TRBV29-1
cdr3_aa: CSVVAGANVLTF
cdr3_nt: TGCAGCGTTGTCGCTGGGGCCAACGTCCTGACTTTC

d_call: TRBD2
j_call: TRBJ2-2
v_call: TRBV7-9
cdr3_aa: CASNREGDTGELFF
cdr3_nt: TGTGCCAGCAATCGGGAGGGGGACACCGGGGAGCTGTTTTTT

d_call: TRBD1
j_call: TRBJ2-7
v_call: TRBV4-3
cdr3_aa: CASSQLPGQGFSYEQYF
cdr3_nt: TGCGCCAGCAGCCAATTGCCGGGACAGGGATTCTCCTACGAGCAGTACTTC

d_call: TRBD1
j_call: TRBJ2-1
v_call: TRBV6-5
cdr3_aa: CASRVGGYYNEQFF
cdr3_nt: TGTGCCAGCCGGGTAGGGGGCTACTACAATGAGCAGTTCTTC

d_call: .
j_call: TRBJ1-5
v_call: TRBV7-9
cdr3_aa: CASSQDSQPQHF
cdr3_nt: TGTGCCAGCAGCCAAGACTCTCAGCCCCAGCATTTT

d_call: .
j_call: TRBJ2-6
v_call: TRBV7-2
cdr3_aa: CASSSQVLGGANVLTF
cdr3_nt: TGTGCCAGCAGCTCCCAGGTTTTGGGTGGGGCCAACGTCCTGACTTTC

d_call: .
j_call: TRBJ2-7
v_call: TRBV7-9
cdr3_aa: CASSLRGGPYEQYF
cdr3_nt: TGTGCCAGCAGCTTAAGGGGGGGCCCCTACGAGCAGTACTTC

d_call: .
j_call: TRBJ2-7
v_call: TRBV7-2
cdr3_aa: CASTPVRGYEQYF
cdr3_nt: TGTGCCAGCACCCCCGTCAGGGGCTACGAGCAGTACTTC

d_call: TRBD1
j_call: TRBJ2-7
v_call: TRBV25-1
cdr3_aa: CATSDRVTYEQYF
cdr3_nt: TGTGCCACCAGTGACAGGGTTACCTACGAGCAGTACTTC

d_call: TRBD1
j_call: TRBJ2-7
v_call: TRBV2
cdr3_aa: CASDLTGFGEQYF
cdr3_nt: TGTGCCAGCGACTTGACAGGGTTTGGAGAGCAGTACTTC

d_call: TRBD2
j_call: TRBJ2-3
v_call: TRBV5-1
cdr3_aa: CASSLRGGQDTQYF
cdr3_nt: TGCGCCAGCAGCTTGCGGGGGGGCCAAGATACGCAGTATTTT

d_call: TRBD2
j_call: TRBJ2-7
v_call: TRBV5-1
cdr3_aa: CASKRASGGPDEQYF
cdr3_nt: TGCGCCAGCAAGAGGGCTAGCGGGGGACCGGACGAGCAGTACTTC

d_call: TRBD1
j_call: TRBJ1-6
v_call: TRBV6-5
cdr3_aa: CASSTGTGKNSPLHF
cdr3_nt: TGTGCCAGCAGTACCGGGACAGGGAAAAATTCACCCCTCCACTTT

d_call: TRBD1
j_call: TRBJ2-7
v_call: TRBV6-5
cdr3_aa: CASSYRDRGTYEQYF
cdr3_nt: TGTGCCAGCAGTTACCGGGACAGGGGAACCTACGAGCAGTACTTC

d_call: .
j_call: TRBJ2-2
v_call: TRBV7-2
cdr3_aa: CASSLMGPTGELFF
cdr3_nt: TGTGCCAGCAGCTTAATGGGGCCCACCGGGGAGCTGTTTTTT